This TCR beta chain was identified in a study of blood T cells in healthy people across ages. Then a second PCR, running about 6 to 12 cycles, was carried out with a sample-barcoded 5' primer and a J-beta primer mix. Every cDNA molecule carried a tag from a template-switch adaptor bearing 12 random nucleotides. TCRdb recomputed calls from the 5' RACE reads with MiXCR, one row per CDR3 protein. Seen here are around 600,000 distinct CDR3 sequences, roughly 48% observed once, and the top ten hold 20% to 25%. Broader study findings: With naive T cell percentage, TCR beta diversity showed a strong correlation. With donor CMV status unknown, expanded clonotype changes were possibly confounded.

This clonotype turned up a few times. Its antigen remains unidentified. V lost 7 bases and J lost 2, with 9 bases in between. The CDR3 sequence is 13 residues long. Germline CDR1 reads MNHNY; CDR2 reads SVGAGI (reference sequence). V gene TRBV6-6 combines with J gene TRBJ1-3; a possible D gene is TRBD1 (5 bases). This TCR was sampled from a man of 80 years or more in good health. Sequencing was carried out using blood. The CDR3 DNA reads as TGTGCCAGCACCCTGGGGGCTGGAAACACCATATATTTT. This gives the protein CASTLGAGNTIYF.